These T cell receptor beta chains were read from a single sample in a study of shared clonotypes between healthy human individuals. Measured with immunoSEQ multiplex PCR; TCRdb has only the in-frame clones, and not every one. The sample shows about 1.5 million clones, approximately 96% of them seen only once. What was sequenced was naive CD4+ T cells sorted from blood. The receptors were sampled from a man in his thirties or forties in good health. CDR3s include the opening cysteine and the closing phenylalanine or tryptophan. The D gene is left open where the match is weak. Clone sizes are given selectively: once, few, many, or a class where the clone is expanded.

.,TRBV27,TRBJ2-1,.,TGTGCCAGCAGTCCACCGACTAGTTTCAATGAGCAGTTCTTC,CASSPPTSFNEQFF
.,TRBV11-2,TRBJ2-2,.,TGTGCCAGCAGCTTAATATTGACTGCGAACACCGGGGAGCTGTTTTTT,CASSLILTANTGELFF
.,TRBV5-8,TRBJ2-2,.,TGTGCCAGCTGGGGGATATCGATCACCGGGGAGCTGTTTTTT,CASWGISITGELFF
once,TRBV6-5,TRBJ1-1,.,TGTGCCAGCAGCCCGGTCGCAAGCGAGGGAGCTTTCTTT,CASSPVASEGAFF
.,TRBV2,TRBJ1-2,TRBD1,TGTGCCAGCACCGGGGACAGGGTTGGCTACACCTTC,CASTGDRVGYTF
.,TRBV18,TRBJ1-4,.,TGTGCCAGCTCCTCCGTAACAGGGAGAAATGAAAAACTGTTTTTT,CASSSVTGRNEKLFF
.,TRBV6-1,TRBJ1-5,.,TGTGCCAGCAGTGGAACCCACGGCGGGGCGGCTCTTCAGCCCCAGCATTTT,CASSGTHGGAALQPQHF
.,TRBV5-1,TRBJ2-6,TRBD1,TGCGCCAGCAGCGTTCCAACAGGGGCCGGGGCCAACGTCCTGACTTTC,CASSVPTGAGANVLTF
.,TRBV4-3,TRBJ1-3,.,TGCGCCAGCAGCCAAGATCAGGCGACCGGAAACACCATATATTTT,CASSQDQATGNTIYF
once,TRBV7-9,TRBJ2-7,.,TGTGCCAGCAGCCCACGGACAAGTCGGGAGCAGTACTTC,CASSPRTSREQYF
.,TRBV9,TRBJ2-3,TRBD2,TGTGCCAGCAGCGTAGGAGGCCTAGCGGGGCTATCTGGGGATACGCAGTATTTT,CASSVGGLAGLSGDTQYF
.,TRBV6-1,TRBJ1-3,.,TGTGCCAGCGGAAACACCATATATTTT,CASGNTIYF
.,TRBV18,TRBJ2-7,.,TGTGCCAGCTCCCCGCGAGCACACTCCTACGAGCAGTACTTC,CASSPRAHSYEQYF
.,TRBV9,TRBJ2-7,TRBD2,TGTGCCAGCAGCGCTGCTAGCGGGAGGTCCCAAGGTATCTACGAGCAGTACTTC,CASSAASGRSQGIYEQYF
.,TRBV6-1,TRBJ1-1,.,TGTGCCAGCAGTGAAGTGGCCGTGGGGACTGAAGCTTTCTTT,CASSEVAVGTEAFF
.,TRBV21-1,TRBJ2-1,.,TGTGCCAGCAGCTCAAGGTTAGCGGGGGAGGATAACAATGAGCAGTTCTTC,CASSSRLAGEDNNEQFF
.,TRBV10-3,TRBJ1-4,.,TGTGCCGTCAGGGTCCAGCCCAATGAAAAACTGTTTTTT,CAVRVQPNEKLFF
.,TRBV18,TRBJ1-2,.,TGTGCCAGCTCAGCACAGGGTCTGGGCACCTTC,CASSAQGLGTF
.,TRBV28,TRBJ2-3,TRBD1,TGTGCCAGCAGATCTACGGGACAGGGGGCCACAGATACGCAGTATTTT,CASRSTGQGATDTQYF
.,TRBV29-1,TRBJ1-1,.,TGCAGCGTTTCTAGGATTTGGGGTACTGAAGCTTTCTTT,CSVSRIWGTEAFF
.,TRBV7-9,TRBJ1-2,.,TGTGCCAGCAGCTTACCGGGGAACCCGGGTACGGGTGGCTACACCTTC,CASSLPGNPGTGGYTF
.,TRBV7-6,TRBJ2-7,TRBD2,TGTGCCAGCAGCTTAGGCGTAGCGGGAGGCCACTACGAGCAGTACTTC,CASSLGVAGGHYEQYF
.,TRBV14,TRBJ2-6,.,TGTGCCAGCAGCCGAACAGGGATCGGTTCTGGGGCCAACGTCCTGACTTTC,CASSRTGIGSGANVLTF
.,TRBV18,TRBJ2-1,.,TGTGCCACCGCCCAGGATAGATCCTACAATGAGCAGTTCTTC,CATAQDRSYNEQFF
.,TRBV11-2,TRBJ2-3,.,TGTGCCAGCAGCCCCCTGGAGGGTGGAGCAGATACGCAGTATTTT,CASSPLEGGADTQYF
.,TRBV19,TRBJ1-5,.,TGTGCCAGTAGTATACGGACAGGCAATCAGCCCCAGCATTTT,CASSIRTGNQPQHF
.,TRBV9,TRBJ2-3,TRBD2,TGTGCCAGCAGCGTAGCTAGCGGGAGCCTCAGCACAGATACGCAGTATTTT,CASSVASGSLSTDTQYF
.,TRBV16,TRBJ2-1,TRBD2,TGTGCCAGCAGCCAATCCCTGGGACTAGCGGACTACAATGAGCAGTTCTTC,CASSQSLGLADYNEQFF
.,TRBV19,TRBJ1-3,.,TGTGCCAGTAGTCTCGGCGGACCCTCTGGAAACACCATATATTTT,CASSLGGPSGNTIYF
.,TRBV27,TRBJ2-3,.,TGTGCCAGCAGTGCCATCCGAGGGGCGACAGATACGCAGTATTTT,CASSAIRGATDTQYF
.,TRBV5-1,TRBJ2-5,TRBD1,TGCGCCAGCAGCACTGGACAGGGGTCAGTCCCCCAGTACTTC,CASSTGQGSVPQYF
.,TRBV5-8,TRBJ2-3,.,TGTGCCAGCAGCTCCAACACAGATACGCAGTATTTT,CASSSNTDTQYF
.,TRBV19,TRBJ2-3,TRBD2,TGTGCCAGTAGTATCTACCCTACTAGCGGGACGCAGTATTTT,CASSIYPTSGTQYF
.,TRBV19,TRBJ1-1,.,TGTGCCAGTAGAACCAGACCCCGGAACACTGAAGCTTTCTTT,CASRTRPRNTEAFF
.,TRBV2,TRBJ2-1,.,TGTGCCAGCAGGGGACCCTCTCACAATGAGCAGTTCTTC,CASRGPSHNEQFF
.,TRBV11-3,TRBJ2-3,.,TGTGCCAGCAGCTCACGAAGAGAGGGAACAGATACGCAGTATTTT,CASSSRREGTDTQYF
.,TRBV2,TRBJ2-7,.,TGTGCCAGCAGTGAAGGGCCATCCCACTACGAGCAGTACTTC,CASSEGPSHYEQYF
.,TRBV6-1,TRBJ2-1,.,TGTGCCAGCATTGGACAGACTATATACAATGAGCAGTTCTTC,CASIGQTIYNEQFF
.,TRBV5-1,TRBJ1-3,TRBD1,TGCGCCAGCAGCTTGGTGGGACAGGGATCTGGAAACACCATATATTTT,CASSLVGQGSGNTIYF
.,TRBV2,TRBJ1-1,.,TGTGCCAGAAAGAGTGGGGAAGGGAGCACTGAAGCTTTCTTT,CARKSGEGSTEAFF
.,TRBV28,TRBJ2-1,TRBD2,TGTGCCAGCAGTTTACTAGCGGGCGACGACAATGAGCAGTTCTTC,CASSLLAGDDNEQFF
.,TRBV11-2,TRBJ2-7,.,TGTGCCAGCAGCTCTAGGCCCCCCTACGAGCAGTACTTC,CASSSRPPYEQYF
.,TRBV5-8,TRBJ1-5,.,TGTGCCAGCAGCTTGAATGTAGGCGCCTATAGCAATCAGCCCCAGCATTTT,CASSLNVGAYSNQPQHF
.,TRBV5-6,TRBJ1-4,TRBD1,TGTGCCAGCAGCTTGTCACAGGGGGCTGTAAAACTGTTTTTT,CASSLSQGAVKLFF
.,TRBV29-1,TRBJ1-1,.,TGCAGCGCCCGATCCGGACAGCTAAGAAACACTGAAGCTTTCTTT,CSARSGQLRNTEAFF
once,TRBV7-9,TRBJ2-7,TRBD2,TGTGCCAGCAGCCAGACTAGCGGGAGGGCCGGCGAGCAGTACTTC,CASSQTSGRAGEQYF
.,TRBV28,TRBJ2-6,.,TGTGCCAGCCGAATATCTGGGGCCAACGTCCTGACTTTC,CASRISGANVLTF
.,TRBV28,TRBJ1-4,.,TGTGCCAGCAGTTCCCTTGACAGGAACGATGAAAAACTGTTTTTT,CASSSLDRNDEKLFF
once,TRBV7-9,TRBJ2-1,.,TGTGCCAGCAGCGCCTTCAAGCGTCGCGCCTACAATGAGCAGTTCTTC,CASSAFKRRAYNEQFF
.,TRBV5-1,TRBJ2-2,TRBD2,TGCGCCAGCAGCTTGAATCCGACTAGCGGTTACACCGGGGAGCTGTTTTTT,CASSLNPTSGYTGELFF
.,TRBV5-6,TRBJ2-1,.,TGTGCCAGCAGCTTGACGGCGGAGCGTCAGTTCTTC,CASSLTAERQFF